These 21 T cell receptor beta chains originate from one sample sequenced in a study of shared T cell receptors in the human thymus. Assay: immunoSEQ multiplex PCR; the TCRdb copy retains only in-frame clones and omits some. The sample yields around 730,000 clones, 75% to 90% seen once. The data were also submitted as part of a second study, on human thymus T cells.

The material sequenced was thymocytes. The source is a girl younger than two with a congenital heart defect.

DNA of the CDR3: TGTGCCACCAGCAGACCCCGAAGACAGAACTATGGCTACACCTTC. Its protein product is CATSRPRRQNYGYTF. This chain connects TRBV15 to TRBJ1-2; maybe TRBD1 (5 bases). The CDR3 consists of 15 residues. Germline V gene sequence: CDR1 LNHNV, CDR2 YYDKDF (reference sequence). V lost 2 bases to trimming and J lost 2 bases, with 12 bases between them. Combining the CDR3 with reference TRBV15 and TRBJ1-2 gives the whole variable domain DAMVIQNPRYQVTQFGKPVTLSCSQTLNHNVMYWYQQKSSQAPKLLFHYYDKDFNNEADTPDNFQSRRPNTSFCFLDIRSPGLGDTAMYLCATSRPRRQNYGYTFGSGTRLTVV.

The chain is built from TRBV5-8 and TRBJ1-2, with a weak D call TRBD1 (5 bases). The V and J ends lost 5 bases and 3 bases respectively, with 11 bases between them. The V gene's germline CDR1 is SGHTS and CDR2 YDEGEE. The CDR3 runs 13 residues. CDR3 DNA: TGTGCCAGCAGTCGGTCAGGGCACTATGGCTACACCTTC. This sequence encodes CASSRSGHYGYTF. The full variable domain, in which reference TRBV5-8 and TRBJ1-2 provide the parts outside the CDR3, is EAGVTQSPTHLIKTRGQQATLRCSPISGHTSVYWYQQALGLGLQFLLWYDEGEERNRGNFPPRFSGRQFPNYSSELNVNALELEDSALYLCASSRSGHYGYTFGSGTRLTVV.

CDR3 nucleotide sequence: TGTGCCAGCAGCTTGGTGGACAGGGAAGGGTCCTACAATGAGCAGTTCTTC. This translates into CASSLVDREGSYNEQFF. This chain uses TRBV5-6 with TRBJ2-1, with TRBD1 identical over 8 bases. Germline values: CDR1 SGHDT, CDR2 YYEEEE. Unmatched junction bases numbered 6, after V lost 0 bases and J lost 1 base. This CDR3 is 17 amino acids long.

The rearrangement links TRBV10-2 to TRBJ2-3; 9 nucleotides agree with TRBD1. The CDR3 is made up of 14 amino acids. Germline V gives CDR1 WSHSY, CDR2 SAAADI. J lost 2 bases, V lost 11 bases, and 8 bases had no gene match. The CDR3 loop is CACSDRGYTDTQYF. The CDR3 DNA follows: TGCGCCTGTTCAGACAGGGGGTACACAGATACGCAGTATTTT.

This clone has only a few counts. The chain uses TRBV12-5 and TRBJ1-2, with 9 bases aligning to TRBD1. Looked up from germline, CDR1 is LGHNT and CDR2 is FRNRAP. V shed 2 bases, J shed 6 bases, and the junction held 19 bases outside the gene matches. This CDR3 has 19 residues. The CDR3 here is CASGLSGTGKGAKSHGYTF. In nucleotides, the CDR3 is TGTGCTAGTGGTTTGTCAGGGACAGGGAAGGGCGCAAAGTCTCATGGCTACACCTTC. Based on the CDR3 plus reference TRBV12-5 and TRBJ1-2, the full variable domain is DARVTQTPRHKVTEMGQEVTMRCQPILGHNTVFWYRQTMMQGLELLAYFRNRAPLDDSGMPKDRFSAEMPDATLATLKIQPSEPRDSAVYFCASGLSGTGKGAKSHGYTFGSGTRLTVV.

DNA for the CDR3: TGCGCCAGCAGGGCTAGCCTCATACGGGAGCAGTACTTC. Translation: CASRASLIREQYF. The rearrangement links TRBV5-1 to TRBJ2-7, with D tentatively TRBD2 (5 bases). The CDR3 spans 13 residues. Trimming shortened V by 5 bases and J by 7 bases, and 16 bases separated the two germline ends. CDR1 and CDR2 from the germline V gene are SGHRS and YFSETQ.

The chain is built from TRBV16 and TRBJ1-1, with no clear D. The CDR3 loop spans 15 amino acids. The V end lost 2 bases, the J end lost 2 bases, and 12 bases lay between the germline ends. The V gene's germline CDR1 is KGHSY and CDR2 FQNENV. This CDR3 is CASSQGYGSNTEAFF. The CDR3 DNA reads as TGTGCCAGCAGCCAAGGATACGGGAGTAACACTGAAGCTTTCTTT.

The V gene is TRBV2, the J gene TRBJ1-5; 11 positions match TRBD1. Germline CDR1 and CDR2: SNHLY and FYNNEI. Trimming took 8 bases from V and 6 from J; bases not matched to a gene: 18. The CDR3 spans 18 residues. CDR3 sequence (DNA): TGTGCCAGCGCCTTCCCCGGGACAGGGGGACGACCCGGTCAGCCCCAGCATTTT. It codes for CASAFPGTGGRPGQPQHF.

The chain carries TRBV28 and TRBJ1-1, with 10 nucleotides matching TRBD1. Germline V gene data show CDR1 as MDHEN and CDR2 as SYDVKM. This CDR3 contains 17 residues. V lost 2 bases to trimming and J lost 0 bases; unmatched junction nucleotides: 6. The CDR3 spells CASSLRQGAYLNTEAFF. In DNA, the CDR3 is TGTGCCAGCAGTTTACGACAGGGGGCGTATCTGAACACTGAAGCTTTCTTT.

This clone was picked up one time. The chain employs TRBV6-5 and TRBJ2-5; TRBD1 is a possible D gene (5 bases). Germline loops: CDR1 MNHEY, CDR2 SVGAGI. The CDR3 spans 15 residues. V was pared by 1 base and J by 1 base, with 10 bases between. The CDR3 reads CASSYFSDIQETQYF. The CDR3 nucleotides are TGTGCCAGCAGTTACTTCTCGGACATCCAAGAGACCCAGTACTTC.

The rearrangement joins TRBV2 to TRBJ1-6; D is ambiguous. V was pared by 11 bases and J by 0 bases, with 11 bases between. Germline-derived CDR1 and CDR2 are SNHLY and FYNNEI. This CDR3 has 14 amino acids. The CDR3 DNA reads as TGTGCCTGCGAGGCCAGCTCCTATAATTCACCCCTCCACTTT. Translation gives CACEASSYNSPLHF.

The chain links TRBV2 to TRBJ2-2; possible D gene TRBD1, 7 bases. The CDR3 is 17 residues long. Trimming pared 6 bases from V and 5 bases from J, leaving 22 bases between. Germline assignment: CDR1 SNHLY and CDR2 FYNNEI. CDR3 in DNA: TGTGCCAGCAGACTTAAGGAGGGGCAGGGGGTTACCGGGGAGCTGTTTTTT. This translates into CASRLKEGQGVTGELFF. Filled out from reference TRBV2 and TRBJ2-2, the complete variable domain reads EPEVTQTPSHQVTQMGQEVILRCVPISNHLYFYWYRQILGQKVEFLVSFYNNEISEKSEIFDDQFSVERPDGSNFTLKIRSTKLEDSAMYFCASRLKEGQGVTGELFFGEGSRLTVL.

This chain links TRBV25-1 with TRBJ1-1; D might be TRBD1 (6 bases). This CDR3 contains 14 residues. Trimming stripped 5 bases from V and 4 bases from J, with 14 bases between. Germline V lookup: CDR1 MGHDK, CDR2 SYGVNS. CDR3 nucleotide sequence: TGTGCCAGCAGTAACCCAGGGGCGCGCACTGAAGCTTTCTTT. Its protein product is CASSNPGARTEAFF.

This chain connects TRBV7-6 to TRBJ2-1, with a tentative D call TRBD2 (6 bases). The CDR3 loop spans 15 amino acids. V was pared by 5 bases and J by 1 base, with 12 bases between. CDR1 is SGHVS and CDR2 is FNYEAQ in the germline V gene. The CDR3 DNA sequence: TGTGCCAGCAGCCAATTGGACTATTCCTACAATGAGCAGTTCTTC. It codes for CASSQLDYSYNEQFF.

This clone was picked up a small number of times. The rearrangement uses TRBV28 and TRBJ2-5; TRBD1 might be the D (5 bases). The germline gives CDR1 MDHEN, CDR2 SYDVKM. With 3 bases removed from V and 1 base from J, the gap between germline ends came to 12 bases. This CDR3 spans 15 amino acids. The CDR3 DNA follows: TGTGCCAGCAGTTTCGGAGACAGAGTCCAAGAGACCCAGTACTTC. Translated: CASSFGDRVQETQYF.

Here the CDR3 DNA reads TGTGCCAGCAGCCCTTCCGGGAGAGCCGAGCAGTACTTC. Protein sequence: CASSPSGRAEQYF. J is TRBJ2-7 and V is TRBV14; D is possibly TRBD2 (6 bases). This CDR3 region has 13 residues. The V and J ends lost 4 bases and 6 bases respectively, with 13 bases between them. Germline assignment: CDR1 SGHDN and CDR2 FVKESK. The whole variable domain, remainder taken from reference TRBV14 and TRBJ2-7, is EAGVTQFPSHSVIEKGQTVTLRCDPISGHDNLYWYRRVMGKEIKFLLHFVKESKQDESGMPNNRFLAERTGGTYSTLKVQPAELEDSGVYFCASSPSGRAEQYFGPGTRLTVT.

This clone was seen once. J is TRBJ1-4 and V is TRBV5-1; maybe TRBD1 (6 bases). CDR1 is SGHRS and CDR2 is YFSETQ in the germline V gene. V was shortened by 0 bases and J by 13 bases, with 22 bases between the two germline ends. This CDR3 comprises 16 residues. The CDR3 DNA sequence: TGCGCCAGCAGCTTGGCCCGTGCAGTACAGGGCGGGAGACTGTTTTTT. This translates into CASSLARAVQGGRLFF.

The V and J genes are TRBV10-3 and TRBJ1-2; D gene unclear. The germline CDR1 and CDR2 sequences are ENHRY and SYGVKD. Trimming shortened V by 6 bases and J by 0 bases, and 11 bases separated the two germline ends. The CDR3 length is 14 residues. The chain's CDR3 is CAIRADRANYGYTF. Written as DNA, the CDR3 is TGTGCCATCAGAGCGGATAGGGCTAACTATGGCTACACCTTC.

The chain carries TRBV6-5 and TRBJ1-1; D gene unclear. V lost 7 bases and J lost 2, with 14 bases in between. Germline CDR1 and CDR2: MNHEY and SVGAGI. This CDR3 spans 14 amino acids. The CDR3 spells CASTSRVTNTEAFF. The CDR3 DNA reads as TGTGCCAGCACCTCCCGAGTCACTAACACTGAAGCTTTCTTT.

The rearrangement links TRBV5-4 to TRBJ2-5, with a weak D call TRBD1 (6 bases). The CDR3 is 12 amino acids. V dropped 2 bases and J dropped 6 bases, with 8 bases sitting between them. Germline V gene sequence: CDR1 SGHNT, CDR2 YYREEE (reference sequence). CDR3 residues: CASSLGGKTQYF. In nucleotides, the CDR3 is TGTGCCAGCAGCTTAGGGGGAAAGACCCAGTACTTC.

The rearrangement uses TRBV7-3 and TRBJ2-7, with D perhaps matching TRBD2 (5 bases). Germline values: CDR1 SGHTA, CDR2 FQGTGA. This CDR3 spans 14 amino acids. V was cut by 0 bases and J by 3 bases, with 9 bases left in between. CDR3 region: CASSLTGRLYEQYF. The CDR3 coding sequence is TGTGCCAGCAGCTTAACTGGGAGACTCTACGAGCAGTACTTC.